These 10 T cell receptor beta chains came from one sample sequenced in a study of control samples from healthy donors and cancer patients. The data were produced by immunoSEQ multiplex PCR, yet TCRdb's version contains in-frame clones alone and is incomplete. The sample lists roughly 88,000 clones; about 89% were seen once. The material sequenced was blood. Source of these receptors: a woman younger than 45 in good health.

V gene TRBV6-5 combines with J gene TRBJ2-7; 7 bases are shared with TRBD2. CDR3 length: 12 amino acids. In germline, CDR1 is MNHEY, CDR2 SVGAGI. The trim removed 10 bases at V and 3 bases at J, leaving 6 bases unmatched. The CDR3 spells CAIWEGFYEQYF. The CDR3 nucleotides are TGTGCCATCTGGGAGGGCTTCTACGAGCAGTACTTC.

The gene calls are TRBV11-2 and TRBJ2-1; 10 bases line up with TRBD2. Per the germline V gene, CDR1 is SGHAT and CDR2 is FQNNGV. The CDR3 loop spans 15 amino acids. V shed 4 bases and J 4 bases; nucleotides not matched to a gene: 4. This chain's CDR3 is CASSSTSGPYNEQFF. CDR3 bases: TGTGCCAGCAGCTCGACTAGCGGGCCTTACAATGAGCAGTTCTTC.

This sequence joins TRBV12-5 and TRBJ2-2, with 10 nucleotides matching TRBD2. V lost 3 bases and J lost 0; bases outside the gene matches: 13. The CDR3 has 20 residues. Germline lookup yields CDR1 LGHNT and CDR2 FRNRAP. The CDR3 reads CASGFLSQVAGGPNTGELFF. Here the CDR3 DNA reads TGTGCTAGTGGTTTTTTAAGCCAGGTAGCGGGGGGCCCGAACACCGGGGAGCTGTTTTTT.

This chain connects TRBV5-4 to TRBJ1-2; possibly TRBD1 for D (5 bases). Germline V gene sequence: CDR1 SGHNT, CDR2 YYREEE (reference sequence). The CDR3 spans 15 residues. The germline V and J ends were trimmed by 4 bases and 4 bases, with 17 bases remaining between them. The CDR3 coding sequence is TGTGCCAGCAGCCCGGGACGCCAGGAGGCCTATGGCTACACCTTC. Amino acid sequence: CASSPGRQEAYGYTF. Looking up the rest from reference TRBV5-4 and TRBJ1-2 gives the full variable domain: ETGVTQSPTHLIKTRGQQVTLRCSSQSGHNTVSWYQQALGQGPQFIFQYYREEENGRGNFPPRFSGLQFPNYSSELNVNALELDDSALYLCASSPGRQEAYGYTFGSGTRLTVV.

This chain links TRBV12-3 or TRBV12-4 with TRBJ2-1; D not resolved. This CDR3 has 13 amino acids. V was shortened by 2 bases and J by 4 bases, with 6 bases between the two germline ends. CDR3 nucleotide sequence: TGTGCCAGCAGTTTAATAGGGTACAATGAGCAGTTCTTC. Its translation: CASSLIGYNEQFF.

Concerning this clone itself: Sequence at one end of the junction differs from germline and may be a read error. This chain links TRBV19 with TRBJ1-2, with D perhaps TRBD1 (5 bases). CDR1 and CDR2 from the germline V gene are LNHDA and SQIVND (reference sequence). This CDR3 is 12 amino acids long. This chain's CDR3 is CATRDAYYGYTF. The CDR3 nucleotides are TGTGCCACCCGGGACGCTTACTACGGCTACACCTTC. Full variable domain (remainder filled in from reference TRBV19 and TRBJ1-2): DGGITQSPKYLFRKEGQNVTLSCEQNLNHDAMYWYRQDPGQGLRLIYYSQIVNDFQKGDIAEGYSVSREKKESFPLTVTSAQKNPTAFYLCATRDAYYGYTFGSGTRLTVV.

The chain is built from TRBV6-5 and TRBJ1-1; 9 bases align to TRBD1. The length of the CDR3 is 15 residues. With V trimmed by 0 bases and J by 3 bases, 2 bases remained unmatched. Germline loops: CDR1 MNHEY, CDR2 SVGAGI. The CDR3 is CASSYSRTGDTEAFF. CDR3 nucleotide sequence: TGTGCCAGCAGTTACTCCAGGACAGGGGACACTGAAGCTTTCTTT.

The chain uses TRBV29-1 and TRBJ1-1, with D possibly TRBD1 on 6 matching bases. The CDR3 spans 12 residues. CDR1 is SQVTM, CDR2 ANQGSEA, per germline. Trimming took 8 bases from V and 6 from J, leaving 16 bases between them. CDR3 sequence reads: CSIQGLFPEAFF. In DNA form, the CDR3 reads TGCAGCATACAGGGCCTTTTCCCTGAAGCTTTCTTT.

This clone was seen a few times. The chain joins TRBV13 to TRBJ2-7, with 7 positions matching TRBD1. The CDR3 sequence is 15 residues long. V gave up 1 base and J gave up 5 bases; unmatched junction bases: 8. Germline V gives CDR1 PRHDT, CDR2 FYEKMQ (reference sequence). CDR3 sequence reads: CASSLEGDSIHEQYF. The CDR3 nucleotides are TGTGCCAGCAGCTTAGAGGGGGACAGTATCCACGAGCAGTACTTC.

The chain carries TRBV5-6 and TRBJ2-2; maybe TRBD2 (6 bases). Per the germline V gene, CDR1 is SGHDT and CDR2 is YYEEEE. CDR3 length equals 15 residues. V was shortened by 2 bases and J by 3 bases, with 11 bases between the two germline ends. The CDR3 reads CASSFEGTYTGELFF. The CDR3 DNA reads TGTGCCAGCAGCTTCGAAGGGACTTACACCGGGGAGCTGTTTTTT.